These T cell receptor beta chains were read from a single sample in a study of shared clonotypes between healthy human individuals. TCRdb's copy holds only in-frame clones and misses some; the assay was immunoSEQ multiplex PCR. The data contain some 550,000 clones, about 96% of them singletons. Sequencing input: naive CD4+ T cells sorted from blood. Receptor source: a young woman in good health. The CDR3 runs from the conserved cysteine through the conserved F or W. D genes are given only for firm matches. For some rows the clone size is stated as once, few or many, or as a class when expanded; others skip it.

d_gene: TRBD2; v_gene: TRBV27; j_gene: TRBJ2-3; abundance: .; CDR3nt: TGTGCCAGCAGTAGCGGGAGGGAAGATACGCAGTATTTT; CDR3aa: CASSSGREDTQYF
d_gene: .; v_gene: TRBV16; j_gene: TRBJ1-5; abundance: .; CDR3nt: TGTGCCAGCAGCCAAGACGGGTATCAGCCCCAGCATTTT; CDR3aa: CASSQDGYQPQHF
d_gene: .; v_gene: TRBV6-5; j_gene: TRBJ2-1; abundance: .; CDR3nt: TGTGCCAGCAGAAGGGGACCGTACGGAGAGCAGTTCTTC; CDR3aa: CASRRGPYGEQFF
d_gene: .; v_gene: TRBV7-2; j_gene: TRBJ2-1; abundance: .; CDR3nt: TGTGCCAGCAGCATCCGGGGGGCGGGATCCTACAATGAGCAGTTCTTC; CDR3aa: CASSIRGAGSYNEQFF
d_gene: .; v_gene: TRBV5-1; j_gene: TRBJ2-2; abundance: .; CDR3nt: TGCGCCAGCAGCTTTACGGACGGGAACACCGGGGAGCTGTTTTTT; CDR3aa: CASSFTDGNTGELFF
d_gene: TRBD2; v_gene: TRBV7-9; j_gene: TRBJ2-3; abundance: once; CDR3nt: TGTGCCAGCAGCCCGGGACTAGCGGGAGGGCCTAGCACAGATACGCAGTATTTT; CDR3aa: CASSPGLAGGPSTDTQYF
d_gene: TRBD2; v_gene: TRBV28; j_gene: TRBJ2-1; abundance: .; CDR3nt: TGTGCCAGCAGTCCACTAGCGGACGATTACAATGAGCAGTTCTTC; CDR3aa: CASSPLADDYNEQFF
d_gene: TRBD1; v_gene: TRBV19; j_gene: TRBJ1-5; abundance: .; CDR3nt: TGTGCCAGTAGCCTCGGGACAGGGGGCCTACTGGGCAATCAGCCCCAGCATTTT; CDR3aa: CASSLGTGGLLGNQPQHF
d_gene: TRBD1; v_gene: TRBV7-9; j_gene: TRBJ1-4; abundance: .; CDR3nt: TGTGCCAGCAGCGACAGGGGAGAGGGTGAAAAACTGTTTTTT; CDR3aa: CASSDRGEGEKLFF
d_gene: TRBD1; v_gene: TRBV7-2; j_gene: TRBJ1-1; abundance: .; CDR3nt: TGTGCCAGCAGCGCCGGACAGGGGTCGAACACTGAAGCTTTCTTT; CDR3aa: CASSAGQGSNTEAFF
d_gene: TRBD2; v_gene: TRBV7-9; j_gene: TRBJ2-7; abundance: .; CDR3nt: TGTGCCAGCAGCTTTAAAGCGGGAGCGATCTCCTACGAGCAGTACTTC; CDR3aa: CASSFKAGAISYEQYF
d_gene: TRBD1; v_gene: TRBV28; j_gene: TRBJ2-1; abundance: .; CDR3nt: TGTGCCAGCAGTTTTTGGGGACAGCAGCAAAATGAGCAGTTCTTC; CDR3aa: CASSFWGQQQNEQFF
d_gene: .; v_gene: TRBV2; j_gene: TRBJ1-5; abundance: once; CDR3nt: TGTGCCAGCAGTGAGGGGCAGGTTCTCAATCAGCCCCAGCATTTT; CDR3aa: CASSEGQVLNQPQHF
d_gene: .; v_gene: TRBV11-1; j_gene: TRBJ2-1; abundance: .; CDR3nt: TGTGCCAGCAGCTTATCCTCCATCGGAGAAAGCTCCTACAATGAGCAGTTCTTC; CDR3aa: CASSLSSIGESSYNEQFF
d_gene: .; v_gene: TRBV19; j_gene: TRBJ2-5; abundance: .; CDR3nt: TGTGCCAGTAGCCCGGGGCATCTGGAGACCCAGTACTTC; CDR3aa: CASSPGHLETQYF
d_gene: .; v_gene: TRBV6-5; j_gene: TRBJ2-7; abundance: .; CDR3nt: TGTGCCAGCAGTTTCGCGCCAGCGGGTCCTCCTGGGGAGCAGTACTTC; CDR3aa: CASSFAPAGPPGEQYF
d_gene: TRBD2; v_gene: TRBV11-2; j_gene: TRBJ2-1; abundance: .; CDR3nt: TGTGCCAGCAGCTTGGGACTAGCGGGAGGTTTTGAGCAGTTCTTC; CDR3aa: CASSLGLAGGFEQFF
d_gene: TRBD2; v_gene: TRBV11-2; j_gene: TRBJ2-1; abundance: .; CDR3nt: TGTGCCAGCAGCCCTCGGAGACTAGCGGGAAATAATGAGCAGTTCTTC; CDR3aa: CASSPRRLAGNNEQFF
d_gene: .; v_gene: TRBV4-2; j_gene: TRBJ1-2; abundance: .; CDR3nt: TGTGCCAGCACCGGACAGTTTTTAAATGGCTACACCTTC; CDR3aa: CASTGQFLNGYTF
d_gene: TRBD2; v_gene: TRBV28; j_gene: TRBJ2-7; abundance: .; CDR3nt: TGTGCCAGCAGTACGCAGACTAGCGGGATTCCCTACGAGCAGTACTTC; CDR3aa: CASSTQTSGIPYEQYF
d_gene: TRBD1; v_gene: TRBV7-2; j_gene: TRBJ2-7; abundance: .; CDR3nt: TGTGCCAGCAGCTTCGGGACAGGGCTGGAGCAGTACTTC; CDR3aa: CASSFGTGLEQYF
d_gene: TRBD1; v_gene: TRBV19; j_gene: TRBJ1-1; abundance: .; CDR3nt: TGTGCCAGTAGTCCTGGACAGGTTTGGGACACTGAAGCTTTCTTT; CDR3aa: CASSPGQVWDTEAFF
d_gene: .; v_gene: TRBV29-1; j_gene: TRBJ1-2; abundance: once; CDR3nt: TGCACCATAGAGGGGGGAGAAAGCTATGGCTACACCTTC; CDR3aa: CTIEGGESYGYTF
d_gene: TRBD2; v_gene: TRBV7-9; j_gene: TRBJ2-7; abundance: .; CDR3nt: TGTGCCAGCAGCTCCTCCAGGTTGCTAGCGGGAGTCTATGAGCAGTACTTC; CDR3aa: CASSSSRLLAGVYEQYF
d_gene: .; v_gene: TRBV9; j_gene: TRBJ1-1; abundance: .; CDR3nt: TGTGCCAGCAGCCCCCCCGGGGGCGCACACACTGAAGCTTTCTTT; CDR3aa: CASSPPGGAHTEAFF
d_gene: TRBD1; v_gene: TRBV6-6; j_gene: TRBJ1-2; abundance: .; CDR3nt: TGTGCCAGCAGTTTACTTAGGACAGGGGACAACTATGGCTACACCTTC; CDR3aa: CASSLLRTGDNYGYTF
d_gene: .; v_gene: TRBV11-2; j_gene: TRBJ1-5; abundance: .; CDR3nt: TGTGCCAGCAGCTCTACCGCCGGCGGCAATCAGCCCCAGCATTTT; CDR3aa: CASSSTAGGNQPQHF
d_gene: .; v_gene: TRBV28; j_gene: TRBJ2-6; abundance: .; CDR3nt: TGTGCCAGCATCGGCGGGGGCCGATTCTCTGGGGCCAACGTCCTGACTTTC; CDR3aa: CASIGGGRFSGANVLTF
d_gene: .; v_gene: TRBV28; j_gene: TRBJ2-4; abundance: .; CDR3nt: TGTGCCAGCAGTCCGACAGGGAGGAACATTCAGTACTTC; CDR3aa: CASSPTGRNIQYF
d_gene: .; v_gene: TRBV5-4; j_gene: TRBJ1-4; abundance: .; CDR3nt: TGTGCCAGCAGCTTGGCGGGGGGAGGAGAAAAACTGTTTTTT; CDR3aa: CASSLAGGGEKLFF
d_gene: .; v_gene: TRBV7-8; j_gene: TRBJ2-1; abundance: once; CDR3nt: TGTGCCAGCAGCTTAGCCCCCCGGGGCTCCTACAATGAGCAGTTCTTC; CDR3aa: CASSLAPRGSYNEQFF